This T cell receptor beta chain was sequenced during a study of shared clonotypes between healthy human individuals. Findings of the study overall: Researchers found naive subsets generally carried larger estimated richness than memory subsets.

In the original workflow: With immunoSEQ giving junction-only sequences and no quality scores, filtering differed. Sequencing used immunoSEQ multiplex PCR; TCRdb keeps in-frame clones, though not all of them. V, J and clone size are those of that table, while D and trimming were read from the DNA. The sample yields some 1.5 million clones, approximately 98% seen once. Notes on this clone: Its antigen is currently unknown.

CD4+ cells were split into CD45RA+ naive and CD45RA-negative memory subsets. The length of the CDR3 is 15 residues. CDR1 and CDR2 from the germline V gene are MNHNY and SVGAGI (reference sequence). Trimming left V 4 bases short and J 0 bases short, with 12 bases between. The receptor was isolated from a man aged 25 to 45 in good health. J is TRBJ1-1 and V is TRBV6-6, with D perhaps matching TRBD1 (6 bases). Material: naive CD4+ T cells sorted from blood. Subset meaning: CD45RA+ positively selected. The CDR3, as DNA: TGTGCCAGCAGTTCAGGGACAAGAGTGAACACTGAAGCTTTCTTT. It translates to CASSSGTRVNTEAFF.